This TCR beta chain was profiled in a study of technical replicates of blood from a handful of donors. The CDR3 length is 14 residues. The germline V gene has CDR1 MNHEY and CDR2 SVGAGI. Trimming removed 3 bases from V and 5 bases from J; junction bases left unmatched: 7. Assay: immunoSEQ multiplex PCR; the TCRdb copy retains only in-frame clones and omits some. The sample has about 70,000 clones, 95% to 98% seen once. This sequence joins TRBV6-5 and TRBJ2-7; 7 bases match TRBD2. The sequence derives from a human donor in good health. The sequenced sample consisted of T cells isolated from PBMCs. The CDR3 loop reads CASSYGGVGNEQYF. CDR3 bases: TGTGCCAGCAGTTATGGGGGGGTTGGCAACGAGCAGTACTTC.